Listed below are T cell receptor beta chains from one sample, sequenced in a study of T-cell memory formation after mild COVID-19. MiXCR, applied by TCRdb to the 5' RACE reads, yields one record per CDR3 protein. This sample carries over 120,000 distinct CDR3 sequences, around 25% of them seen once, and the ten largest clones take roughly a quarter. Source material: PBMCs or a T cell subset sorted from them (not recorded which). These TCRs come from an adult woman who had mild COVID-19 (a few samples of this study predate the infection). Cell type and time point are not known. CDR3s include the opening cysteine and the closing phenylalanine or tryptophan. A D gene is named only where the DNA matches it firmly. Some rows have no size entry. The others give once, few or many, or a class for an expanded clone.

clone_size	v_call	j_call	d_call	cdr3_nt	cdr3_aa
few	TRBV7-9	TRBJ2-2	NA	TGTGCCAGCAGCTTAGCCCCCGGGACCGGGGAGCTGTTTTTT	CASSLAPGTGELFF
few	TRBV24-1	TRBJ1-4	NA	TGTGCCACCAGTGATCCGAGTTACGGGACAAGTAAGGAAAAACTGTTTTTT	CATSDPSYGTSKEKLFF
many	TRBV27	TRBJ2-7	NA	TGTGCCAGCAGTTTGCAGGGGACGGGCGAGCAGTACTTC	CASSLQGTGEQYF
many	TRBV5-5	TRBJ2-7	NA	TGTGCCAGCAGCTCGTTGGAGGGAATCCGCCTCTACGAGCAGTACTTC	CASSSLEGIRLYEQYF
few	TRBV29-1	TRBJ2-1	NA	TGCAGCGTTGGGGGGTACAATGAGCAGTTCTTC	CSVGGYNEQFF
NA	TRBV5-1	TRBJ2-2	NA	TGCGCCAGCAGCTTGGACGGGTATACGAACACCGGGGAGCTGTTTTTT	CASSLDGYTNTGELFF
NA	TRBV4-1	TRBJ2-7	NA	TGCGCCAGCAGCCAAGATTGGGGGTACGAGCAGTACTTC	CASSQDWGYEQYF
NA	TRBV9	TRBJ2-7	NA	TGTGCCAGCAGCGAGGGGATACAGTACGAGCAGTACTTC	CASSEGIQYEQYF
NA	TRBV19	TRBJ1-1	NA	TGTGCCAGTAGTATAGGGGGCAGCTACCTCGATGAAGCTTTCTTT	CASSIGGSYLDEAFF
NA	TRBV12-3/TRBV12-4	TRBJ1-4	TRBD1	TGTGCCAGCAGTTCGGACAGGGGGAGCGTTGGTGAAAAACTGTTTTTT	CASSSDRGSVGEKLFF
NA	TRBV6-2/TRBV6-3	TRBJ1-1	NA	TGTGCCAGCAGGGGAGTAGCGGAAGCTTTCTTT	CASRGVAEAFF